Following are 24 T cell receptor beta chains from one sample sequenced in a study of blood T cell repertoires in COVID-19 (TCRdb year 2020). Receptors were amplified or captured by the immunoSEQ multiplex PCR assay. In its TCRdb copy, this immuneACCESS table keeps in-frame sequences only and misses some clones. Where compared with another copy, unresolved V genes explain less than half of these, and the others have no known cause. Present in this sample are approximately 250,000 clones, almost 85% of which were seen just once. The ten largest make up around 9.8% of the sample. The sample comprised PBMCs or T cells enriched from blood (not recorded which). The receptor set was obtained from a woman in her forties or fifties with acute COVID-19.

The genes are TRBV5-1 and TRBJ2-7; 7 bases agree with TRBD1. The CDR3 is 14 residues long. Germline values: CDR1 SGHRS, CDR2 YFSETQ. V shed 3 bases, J shed 0 bases, and the junction held 3 bases outside the gene matches. The CDR3 region is CASSWTGSSYEQYF. CDR3 nucleotides: TGCGCCAGCAGCTGGACAGGAAGCTCCTACGAGCAGTACTTC.

The chain uses TRBV30 and TRBJ1-3; 8 nucleotides align to TRBD1. The V gene's germline CDR1 is GTSNPN and CDR2 SVGIG (reference sequence). Unmatched junction bases numbered 7, after V lost 3 bases and J lost 9 bases. The CDR3 contains 13 residues. The CDR3 spells CAWRVTGAVTIYF. CDR3 in DNA: TGTGCCTGGAGGGTGACAGGGGCAGTCACCATATATTTT.

The rearrangement uses TRBV6-5 and TRBJ2-3; D unclear. The ends were cut back, 1 base at V and 6 bases at J, with 11 bases in the middle. Germline V gene data show CDR1 as MNHEY and CDR2 as SVGAGI. The CDR3 sequence is 14 residues long. The CDR3, as DNA: TGTGCCAGCAGTTACTTGACTGCTAGGGATACGCAGTATTTT. Its translation: CASSYLTARDTQYF.

This chain links TRBV4-3 with TRBJ2-7; no clear D gene. Trimming cost V 0 bases and J 1 base, with 10 bases left between them. The germline V gene has CDR1 LGHNA and CDR2 YSLEER. CDR3 length equals 15 residues. This CDR3 reads CASSQDVVRSYEQYF. The DNA of the CDR3 is TGCGCCAGCAGCCAAGATGTCGTGAGATCCTACGAGCAGTACTTC.

This clone has a count of ten or more. This chain uses TRBV19 with TRBJ1-5; D is perhaps TRBD1 (6 bases). V was trimmed by 5 bases and J by 3 bases, leaving 20 bases between them. Germline assignment: CDR1 LNHDA and CDR2 SQIVND (reference sequence). The CDR3 contains 17 residues. CDR3 amino acids: CASSAKTGAVSNQPQHF. The CDR3 nucleotides are TGTGCCAGTAGTGCTAAGACAGGCGCCGTCTCCAATCAGCCCCAGCATTTT.

The V gene is TRBV7-9, the J gene TRBJ2-1; TRBD2 aligns across 8 bases. CDR1 is SEHNR and CDR2 is FQNEAQ in the germline V gene (reference sequence). The CDR3 has 13 amino acids. J gave up 7 bases and V 10 bases, and 9 bases lay outside the gene matches. The CDR3 protein is CATRGGRGNEQFF. In DNA form, the CDR3 reads TGTGCCACCCGCGGGGGGAGGGGGAATGAGCAGTTCTTC. The variable domain in full, completed from reference TRBV7-9 and TRBJ2-1, reads DTGVSQNPRHKITKRGQNVTFRCDPISEHNRLYWYRQTLGQGPEFLTYFQNEAQLEKSRLLSDRFSAERPKGSFSTLEIQRTEQGDSAMYLCATRGGRGNEQFFGPGTRLTVL.

V usage is TRBV5-4 and J usage is TRBJ1-2; TRBD1 agrees at 7 bases. The V segment lost 3 bases and the J segment 0 bases; nucleotides outside the gene matches: 5. The CDR3 contains 15 residues. Germline values: CDR1 SGHNT, CDR2 YYREEE (reference sequence). CDR3 region: CASSSSGTANYGYTF. The CDR3 DNA follows: TGTGCCAGCAGCTCGTCCGGGACAGCTAACTATGGCTACACCTTC.

This clone was recorded at least ten times. The J gene is TRBJ2-7, the V gene TRBV19; D is ambiguous. Trimming took 2 bases from V and 2 from J, leaving 10 bases between them. This CDR3 comprises 14 residues. The germline gives CDR1 LNHDA, CDR2 SQIVND (reference sequence). This chain's CDR3 is CASSILDGAYEQYF. The CDR3 region has the DNA TGTGCCAGTAGTATATTAGACGGAGCCTACGAGCAGTACTTC.

The genes are TRBV5-1 and TRBJ1-1, with 9 bases identical to TRBD1. V lost 4 bases to trimming and J lost 2 bases; unmatched junction nucleotides: 12. Germline loops: CDR1 SGHRS, CDR2 YFSETQ. The CDR3 length is 17 residues. The CDR3 DNA reads as TGCGCCAGCAGCGCAACCGGGACAGGGAAACCAAACACTGAAGCTTTCTTT. Protein sequence: CASSATGTGKPNTEAFF.

CDR3 loop: CASSLAVPSGANNEQFF. Here the CDR3 DNA reads TGTGCCAGCAGCTTAGCGGTTCCTAGCGGGGCTAACAATGAGCAGTTCTTC. This chain joins TRBV7-6 and TRBJ2-1; 9 bases align to TRBD2. Trimming at V came to 0 bases and at J to 5 bases, leaving 8 bases not matched to a gene. The CDR3 extends over 17 amino acids. CDR1 SGHVS and CDR2 FNYEAQ come from the germline V gene.

This clone has just one count. The J gene is TRBJ1-5, the V gene TRBV9; D is unresolved. V shed 4 bases and J shed 0 bases, with 11 bases lying between them. This CDR3 comprises 15 residues. The V gene's germline CDR1 is SGDLS and CDR2 YYNGEE. CDR3 bases: TGTGCCAGCAGCCCCCGAGAGGATAGCAATCAGCCCCAGCATTTT. Translating gives CASSPREDSNQPQHF.

The chain carries TRBV9 and TRBJ1-1; D is unclear. The CDR3 runs to 13 residues. V gave up 0 bases and J gave up 1 base, with 4 bases separating them. CDR1 is SGDLS, CDR2 YYNGEE, per germline. CDR3 DNA: TGTGCCAGCAGCGTAGTATCGAACACTGAAGCTTTCTTT. This sequence encodes CASSVVSNTEAFF.

This chain joins TRBV25-1 and TRBJ1-2; D ambiguous. The germline V gene has CDR1 MGHDK and CDR2 SYGVNS. This CDR3 contains 13 residues. The V and J ends lost 5 bases and 2 bases respectively, with 9 bases between them. The CDR3, as DNA: TGTGCCAGCAGTCTCCAGGAAAACTATGGCTACACCTTC. Its protein product is CASSLQENYGYTF.

This clone was detected only once. V usage is TRBV14 and J usage is TRBJ2-7, with 8 bases lining up with TRBD1. The germline V gene has CDR1 SGHDN and CDR2 FVKESK. The CDR3 is made up of 16 amino acids. J lost 7 bases, V lost 0 bases, and 11 bases had no gene match. CDR3 DNA sequence: TGTGCCAGCAGCCAAGATTACGGACAGGGAGCGTGGGAGCAGTACTTC. As protein: CASSQDYGQGAWEQYF.

J is TRBJ2-2 and V is TRBV29-1; possible D gene TRBD1, 6 bases. This CDR3 contains 13 residues. The V end was cut by 5 bases, the J end by 3 bases, with 10 bases between. Germline lookup yields CDR1 SQVTM and CDR2 ANQGSEA. CDR3 residues: CSVRRGYTGELFF. The CDR3 nucleotides are TGCAGCGTTCGCAGGGGTTACACCGGGGAGCTGTTTTTT.

This clone was detected only a few times. The junction shows a germline mismatch at one end, possibly a read error. The chain is built from TRBV7-8 and TRBJ1-1; 7 positions agree with TRBD1. The CDR3 spans 12 residues. From germline, CDR1 is SGHVS and CDR2 FQNEAQ. As DNA, the CDR3 is TGTGCCAGCAGCCCATGGGGACAGAGCCTATTATTT. It yields the protein CASSPWGQSLLF.

This clone turned up a few times. The rearrangement uses TRBV5-1 and TRBJ2-2; 8 nucleotides align to TRBD2. The CDR3 loop spans 15 amino acids. Unmatched junction bases numbered 3, after V lost 0 bases and J lost 5 bases. CDR1 and CDR2 (germline): SGHRS, YFSETQ. The DNA for the CDR3 is TGCGCCAGCAGCTTGGCGGGGGGGCAAACCGGGGAGCTGTTTTTT. It specifies CASSLAGGQTGELFF.

The chain has TRBV7-3 and TRBJ2-2; 8 positions match TRBD2. The length of the CDR3 is 18 residues. Germline CDR1 SGHTA, CDR2 FQGTGA. With 6 bases clipped from V and 1 base from J, the junction kept 13 bases outside the gene matches. This CDR3 reads CASSSWSGGAGNTGELFF. The CDR3 DNA reads as TGTGCCAGCAGTTCCTGGTCCGGGGGGGCCGGGAACACCGGGGAGCTGTTTTTT.

V is TRBV7-2 and J is TRBJ2-3; tentative D call: TRBD2 (5 bases). The germline V gene encodes CDR1 SGHTA and CDR2 FQGNSA. The CDR3 has 16 residues. Trimming removed 1 base from V and 0 bases from J, with 11 bases in between. CDR3: CASSLVVGRSTDTQYF. CDR3 nucleotide sequence: TGTGCCAGCAGCTTAGTGGTGGGGAGAAGCACAGATACGCAGTATTTT.

J is TRBJ1-5 and V is TRBV7-2, with TRBD1 as a possible D gene (5 bases). Germline V gene data show CDR1 as SGHTA and CDR2 as FQGNSA. V was cut by 1 base and J by 6 bases, with 16 bases left in between. The CDR3 runs 16 residues. The CDR3 DNA follows: TGTGCCAGCAGCTTAGGGGGCAGGGTGTCTGGTCAGCCCCAGCATTTT. Its protein is CASSLGGRVSGQPQHF.

The chain couples TRBV2 to TRBJ2-7; 7 bases agree with TRBD1. Germline lookup yields CDR1 SNHLY and CDR2 FYNNEI. V shed 8 bases, J shed 2 bases, and the junction held 9 bases outside the gene matches. The CDR3 has 14 residues. CDR3 sequence reads: CASRRQGNTYEQYF. The CDR3 DNA reads as TGTGCCAGCCGTAGACAGGGCAATACCTACGAGCAGTACTTC. Full variable domain (outside the CDR3, taken from reference TRBV2 and TRBJ2-7): EPEVTQTPSHQVTQMGQEVILRCVPISNHLYFYWYRQILGQKVEFLVSFYNNEISEKSEIFDDQFSVERPDGSNFTLKIRSTKLEDSAMYFCASRRQGNTYEQYFGPGTRLTVT.

The rearrangement joins TRBV5-4 to TRBJ2-7; 10 positions match TRBD1. The V gene end was trimmed by 4 bases and the J gene end by 0 bases; junction bases not matched to a gene: 7. There are 16 residues in the CDR3. In germline, CDR1 is SGHNT, CDR2 YYREEE (reference sequence). CDR3: CASSAPGTGASYEQYF. The CDR3 region has the DNA TGTGCCAGCAGCGCCCCCGGGACAGGGGCCTCCTACGAGCAGTACTTC.

The rearrangement joins TRBV18 to TRBJ1-2, with D unresolved. Trimming removed 1 base at V and 2 bases at J, with 8 bases between. This CDR3 region has 14 residues. Germline V gene lookup returns CDR1 KGHSH and CDR2 LQKENI. This chain's CDR3 is CASSPRLENYGYTF. CDR3 nucleotide sequence: TGTGCCAGCTCACCACGGCTCGAAAACTATGGCTACACCTTC. The full variable domain, rest sourced from reference TRBV18 and TRBJ1-2, is NAGVMQNPRHLVRRRGQEARLRCSPMKGHSHVYWYRQLPEEGLKFMVYLQKENIIDESGMPKERFSAEFPKEGPSILRIQQVVRGDSAAYFCASSPRLENYGYTFGSGTRLTVV.

The chain links TRBV7-2 to TRBJ2-5; TRBD2 agrees at 7 bases. Germline CDR1 reads SGHTA; CDR2 reads FQGNSA. The trim removed 7 bases at V and 3 bases at J, leaving 11 bases unmatched. This CDR3 region has 15 residues. The CDR3 nucleotides read TGTGCCAGCACCCCCTGGGGGGGGGACGAAGAGACCCAGTACTTC. Its protein product is CASTPWGGDEETQYF.